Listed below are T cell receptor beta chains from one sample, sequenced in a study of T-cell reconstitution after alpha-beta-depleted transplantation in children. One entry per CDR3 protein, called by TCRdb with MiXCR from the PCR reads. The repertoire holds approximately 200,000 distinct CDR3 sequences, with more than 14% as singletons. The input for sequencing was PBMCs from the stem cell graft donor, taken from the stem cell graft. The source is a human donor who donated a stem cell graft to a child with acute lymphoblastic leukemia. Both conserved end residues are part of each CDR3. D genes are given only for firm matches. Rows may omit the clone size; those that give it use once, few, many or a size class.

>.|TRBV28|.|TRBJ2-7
CASSLRPPKGHEQYF
TGTGCCAGCAGCCTGAGGCCCCCAAAAGGGCACGAGCAGTACTTC
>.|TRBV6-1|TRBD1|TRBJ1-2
CASSGTGDYGYTF
TGTGCCAGCAGTGGAACAGGGGACTATGGCTACACCTTC
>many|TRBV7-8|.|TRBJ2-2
CASSPLGELNTGELFF
TGTGCCAGCAGCCCCCTAGGGGAACTGAACACCGGGGAGCTGTTTTTT
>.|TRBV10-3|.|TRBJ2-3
CAISAGHTQYF
TGTGCCATCAGTGCCGGGCATACGCAGTATTTT
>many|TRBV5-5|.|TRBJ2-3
CASSFTGRNPDTQYF
TGTGCCAGCAGCTTCACTGGCAGAAACCCAGATACGCAGTATTTT
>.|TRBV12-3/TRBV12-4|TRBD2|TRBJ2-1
CASTLGPFGRDEQFF
TGTGCCAGCACCTTGGGTCCATTTGGGAGGGATGAGCAGTTCTTC
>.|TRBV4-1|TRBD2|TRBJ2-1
CASSRPGLAGGDEQFF
TGCGCCAGCAGCCGGCCCGGACTAGCGGGGGGGGATGAGCAGTTCTTC
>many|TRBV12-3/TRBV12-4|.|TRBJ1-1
CASSGWRTEAFF
TGTGCCAGCAGTGGTTGGAGGACTGAAGCTTTCTTT
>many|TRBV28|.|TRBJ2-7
CASSLSARDEQYF
TGTGCCAGCAGTTTATCGGCGCGCGACGAGCAGTACTTC
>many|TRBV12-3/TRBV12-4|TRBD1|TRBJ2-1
CASRGDGQGMWGEQFF
TGTGCCAGCAGGGGGGACGGACAGGGTATGTGGGGAGAGCAGTTCTTC
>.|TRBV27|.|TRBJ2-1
CASSPYTNEQFF
TGTGCCAGCAGTCCATACACGAATGAGCAGTTCTTC
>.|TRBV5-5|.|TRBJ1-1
CASSPVGGRTEAFF
TGTGCCAGCAGCCCTGTGGGGGGCAGGACTGAAGCTTTCTTT
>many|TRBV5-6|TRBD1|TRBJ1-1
CASSWDRENTEAFF
TGTGCCAGCAGCTGGGACAGAGAGAACACTGAAGCTTTCTTT
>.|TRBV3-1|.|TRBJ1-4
CASSQEGRGNEKLFF
TGTGCCAGCAGCCAAGAGGGACGCGGGAATGAAAAACTGTTTTTT
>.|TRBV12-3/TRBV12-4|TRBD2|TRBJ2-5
CASSPGGGHETQYF
TGTGCCAGCAGTCCGGGGGGGGGCCACGAGACCCAGTACTTC
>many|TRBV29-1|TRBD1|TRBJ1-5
CSAVETGDPNQPQHF
TGCAGCGCTGTGGAAACAGGGGATCCCAATCAGCCCCAGCATTTT
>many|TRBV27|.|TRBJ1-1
CASSLRWMGTEAFF
TGTGCCAGCAGTTTACGATGGATGGGCACTGAAGCTTTCTTT
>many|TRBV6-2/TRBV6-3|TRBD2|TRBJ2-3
CASSYGLAGPTQYF
TGTGCCAGCAGTTACGGACTAGCGGGCCCCACGCAGTATTTT
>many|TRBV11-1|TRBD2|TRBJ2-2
CASSRRGGITGELFF
TGTGCCAGCAGTCGGCGGGGGGGAATCACCGGGGAGCTGTTTTTT
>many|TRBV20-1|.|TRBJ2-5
CSARQRGQETQYF
TGCAGTGCTAGACAAAGGGGCCAAGAGACCCAGTACTTC
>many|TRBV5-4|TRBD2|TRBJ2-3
CASSAVVAGGGDTQYF
TGTGCCAGCAGCGCCGTTGTAGCGGGAGGAGGAGATACGCAGTATTTT
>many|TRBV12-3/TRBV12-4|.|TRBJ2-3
CASSPTADTQYF
TGTGCCAGCAGTCCAACAGCAGATACGCAGTATTTT
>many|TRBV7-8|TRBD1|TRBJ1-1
CASSSRGQGNTEAFF
TGTGCCAGCAGCTCTCGCGGACAGGGTAACACTGAAGCTTTCTTT
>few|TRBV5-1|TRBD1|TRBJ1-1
CASSLGQGAWNTEAFF
TGCGCCAGCAGCTTAGGACAGGGGGCGTGGAACACTGAAGCTTTCTTT
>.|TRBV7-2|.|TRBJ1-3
CASSLGVASGNTIYF
TGTGCCAGCAGCTTAGGGGTCGCCTCTGGAAACACCATATATTTT
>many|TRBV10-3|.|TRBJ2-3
CAISAGGRGTDTQYF
TGTGCCATCAGTGCCGGGGGGCGCGGCACAGATACGCAGTATTTT
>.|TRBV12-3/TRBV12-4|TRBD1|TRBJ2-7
CASSPAGPGQWYEQYF
TGTGCCAGCAGTCCCGCCGGACCGGGACAGTGGTACGAGCAGTACTTC
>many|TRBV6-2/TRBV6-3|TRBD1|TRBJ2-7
CASSYGGQTYEQYF
TGTGCCAGCAGTTACGGGGGACAGACCTACGAGCAGTACTTC
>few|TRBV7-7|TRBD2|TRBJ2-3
CASSQGLAAQMTDTQYF
TGTGCTAGCAGCCAGGGACTAGCGGCCCAAATGACAGATACGCAGTATTTT
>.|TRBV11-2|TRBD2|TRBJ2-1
CASSNLGLAGTTLKNEQFF
TGTGCCAGCAGCAACCTAGGACTAGCGGGTACTACATTGAAGAATGAGCAGTTCTTC
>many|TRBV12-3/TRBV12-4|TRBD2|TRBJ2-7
CASSSDREVYEQYF
TGTGCCAGCAGTTCCGACCGGGAGGTCTACGAGCAGTACTTC
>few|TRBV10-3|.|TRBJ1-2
CAIRDSGSYGYTF
TGTGCCATCAGAGATAGCGGCAGCTATGGCTACACCTTC
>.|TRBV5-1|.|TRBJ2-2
CASSSGTNGELFF
TGCGCCAGCAGCTCCGGGACGAACGGGGAGCTGTTTTTT
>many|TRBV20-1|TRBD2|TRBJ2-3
CSARGPGGGPDTQYF
TGCAGTGCTAGAGGACCGGGAGGGGGGCCAGATACGCAGTATTTT
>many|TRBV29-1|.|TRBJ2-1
CSGVTAEQFF
TGCAGCGGCGTAACGGCAGAGCAGTTCTTC
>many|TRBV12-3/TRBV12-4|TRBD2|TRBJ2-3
CASSFVLAGADTQYF
TGTGCCAGCAGTTTCGTCCTAGCGGGAGCGGATACGCAGTATTTT
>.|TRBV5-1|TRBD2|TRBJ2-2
CASSSLSGSGTGELFF
TGCGCCAGCAGCTCCCTTAGCGGGAGTGGGACCGGGGAGCTGTTTTTT
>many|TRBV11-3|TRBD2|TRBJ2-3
CASSPSSGASTDTQYF
TGTGCCAGCAGCCCATCTAGCGGGGCGAGCACAGATACGCAGTATTTT
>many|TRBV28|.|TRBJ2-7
CASSLIRGGQYF
TGTGCCAGCAGTTTAATAAGGGGCGGGCAGTACTTC
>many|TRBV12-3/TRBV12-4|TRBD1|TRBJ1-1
CASSSYRGGMNTEAFF
TGTGCCAGCAGTTCGTACAGGGGAGGGATGAACACTGAAGCTTTCTTT
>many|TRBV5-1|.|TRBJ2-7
CASSLPGVGYEQYF
TGCGCCAGCAGCTTGCCCGGGGTAGGGTACGAGCAGTACTTC
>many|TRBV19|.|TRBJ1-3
CASSMLSSGNTIYF
TGTGCCAGTAGTATGTTGAGCTCTGGAAACACCATATATTTT
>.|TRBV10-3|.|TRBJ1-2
CAISESAGSIGGYTF
TGTGCCATCAGTGAGTCGGCAGGGTCGATCGGTGGCTACACCTTC